This T cell receptor beta chain was identified in a study of blood T cell repertoires in COVID-19. Overall study context: COVID-19 samples, acute and convalescent, were from the United States, Italy and Spain. Sample material is recorded as cDNA or gDNA derived from T cells, B-cell-depleted T cells, or PBMCs.

This clone showed up just once. Original analysis: For nucleated cells, counts were estimated from reference gene primer amplification. Some clones are missing from TCRdb's copy, which holds only in-frame ones; the method was immunoSEQ multiplex PCR. The V and J calls and clone size are taken from that table; D and trimming were inferred from the DNA. This table holds some 150,000 clones, approximately 84% found once. This CDR3 has 18 amino acids. Looked up from germline, CDR1 is LGHDT and CDR2 is YNNKEL (reference sequence). Trimming removed 1 base at V and 0 bases at J, with 16 bases between. The genes are TRBV3-1 (or the pseudogene TRBV3-2) and TRBJ1-3, with a tentative D call TRBD1 (5 bases). The sample was peripheral blood. This receptor was identified in a human donor in a cohort sampled during active COVID-19. The CDR3 bases are TGTGCCAGCAGCCAAGTTTCCCGACAGTCCTTCTCTGGAAACACCATATATTTT. Protein product: CASSQVSRQSFSGNTIYF.